Shown below are 14 T cell receptor beta chains from a single sample sequenced in a study of regulatory T cells in long-lasting Graves disease. Time point described: persistent/refractory GD, antithyroid drugs over 5 years with positive TRAb. RNA extracted from PBMCs served as the sequencing template. CDR3 regions were amplified by Arm-PCR using iRepertoire HTBI primers to build TCR beta libraries. TCRdb reprocessed the multiplex PCR reads via MiXCR and lists one record per CDR3 protein. The table has hundreds of thousands of distinct CDR3 sequences, about 22% seen once; the top ten hold roughly 14%. Source: peripheral blood mononuclear cells (PBMCs), taken when the disease was refractory, from a patient treated with antithyroid drugs. The source of these receptors is a female donor with Graves disease.

This clonotype was counted between two and nine times. The chain couples TRBV30 to TRBJ1-5, with D maybe TRBD1 (5 bases). Trimming removed 0 bases from V and 1 base from J, with 13 bases in between. This CDR3 comprises 16 residues. Germline V CDR1 and CDR2: GTSNPN, SVGIG (reference sequence). CDR3 in amino acids: CAWSVAATASNQPQHF. In nucleotides, the CDR3 is TGTGCCTGGAGTGTAGCCGCGACAGCGAGCAATCAGCCCCAGCATTTT.

The chain is built from TRBV5-4 and TRBJ2-5; 7 bases map to TRBD1. V lost 4 bases and J lost 2; bases outside the gene matches: 8. The V gene's germline CDR1 is SGHNT and CDR2 YYREEE (reference sequence). CDR3 length equals 15 residues. The CDR3 nucleotides are TGTGCCAGCAGCCTAGGACAGGCACAACAAGAGACCCAGTACTTC. Its translation is CASSLGQAQQETQYF.

This clonotype was detected ten times or more. The CDR3 DNA is TGTGCCAGCAGTTTGACTACGGACTCCGGCTACACCTTC. Translating it yields CASSLTTDSGYTF. The chain combines TRBV28 with TRBJ1-2; D not certain. The CDR3 consists of 13 residues. Looked up from germline, CDR1 is MDHEN and CDR2 is SYDVKM. The V end was cut by 3 bases, the J end by 8 bases, with 13 bases between.

Only a few counts were recorded for this clonotype. The chain carries TRBV19 and TRBJ2-2; D not resolved. Germline V gene lookup returns CDR1 LNHDA and CDR2 SQIVND (reference sequence). The CDR3 spans 12 residues. V shed 7 bases and J shed 2 bases, with 5 bases lying between them. CDR3 protein: CASKANTGELFF. Written as DNA, the CDR3 is TGTGCCAGTAAGGCTAACACCGGGGAGCTGTTTTTT.

The chain is built from TRBV28 and TRBJ2-3; 7 positions agree with TRBD2. The V gene's germline CDR1 is MDHEN and CDR2 SYDVKM. The CDR3 has 14 residues. V was clipped by 2 bases and J by 4 bases; unmatched bases: 3. The CDR3 nucleotides read TGTGCCAGCAGTTTACTAGCGGCCCCAGATACGCAGTATTTT. This encodes CASSLLAAPDTQYF.

A single count supports this clonotype. V gene TRBV11-1 combines with J gene TRBJ2-3; TRBD1 aligns across 8 bases. J gave up 10 bases and V 8 bases, and 8 bases lay outside the gene matches. The CDR3 runs to 12 residues. Germline CDR1 SGHAT, CDR2 FQDESV (reference sequence). The CDR3 is CASSGGGPAQYF. The DNA of the CDR3 is TGTGCCAGCTCAGGGGGCGGCCCTGCGCAGTATTTT.

This clonotype was recorded at least ten times. This rearrangement joins TRBV10-3 to TRBJ2-7; TRBD1 agrees at 9 bases. CDR1 and CDR2 from the germline V gene are ENHRY and SYGVKD. Losses at the gene ends were 10 bases for V and 2 bases for J; bases not matched to a gene: 6. The CDR3 has 13 residues. CDR3 sequence: CATTDRGAYEQYF. The CDR3 bases are TGTGCCACCACGGACAGGGGTGCCTACGAGCAGTACTTC.

In its sample, this clonotype was seen a few times. The rearrangement uses TRBV28 and TRBJ2-1; D gene unclear. The length of the CDR3 is 13 residues. Germline CDR1 and CDR2: MDHEN and SYDVKM. V shed 4 bases and J shed 5 bases, with 9 bases lying between them. CDR3 loop: CASSYDFNNEQFF. The CDR3 bases are TGTGCCAGCAGTTATGACTTCAACAATGAGCAGTTCTTC.

This clonotype was seen once. The chain carries TRBV7-2 and TRBJ1-1, with D hard to call. The CDR3 is made up of 14 amino acids. Germline CDR1 is SGHTA and CDR2 is FQGNSA. The germline V and J ends were trimmed by 3 bases and 1 base, with 9 bases remaining between them. This CDR3 reads CASSFTHGNTEAFF. CDR3 DNA sequence: TGTGCCAGCAGCTTTACACACGGGAACACTGAAGCTTTCTTT.

This clonotype was detected ten times or more. The chain couples TRBV5-4 to TRBJ1-2; perhaps TRBD1 as D (6 bases). Between the trimmed V and J ends, which lost 0 bases and 13 bases, there was a span of 10 bases. The CDR3 contains 11 residues. Germline CDR1 and CDR2: SGHNT and YYREEE (reference sequence). CDR3 loop: CASSLVDRTTF. CDR3 nucleotide sequence: TGTGCCAGCAGCTTGGTAGACAGGACCACCTTC.

The V call is TRBV30, the J call TRBJ2-7; TRBD2 might be the D (6 bases). Between the trimmed V and J ends, which lost 0 bases and 0 bases, there was a span of 9 bases. The germline V gene has CDR1 GTSNPN and CDR2 SVGIG (reference sequence). This CDR3 is 14 amino acids long. CDR3 coding DNA: TGTGCCTGGAGTGTTGGCGGGGACTCCTACGAGCAGTACTTC. Translation: CAWSVGGDSYEQYF.

This clonotype was detected many times. This chain joins TRBV28 and TRBJ1-4; D uncertain. V lost 6 bases, J lost 8 bases, and 10 bases lay in between. The germline CDR1 and CDR2 sequences are MDHEN and SYDVKM. CDR3 size: 12 residues. The CDR3 DNA follows: TGTGCCAGCAGCTATTCGGTAGAAAAACTGTTTTTT. Translating gives CASSYSVEKLFF.

This clonotype was seen many times. V is TRBV12-3 or TRBV12-4 and J is TRBJ1-1; no firm D call. The CDR3 contains 14 residues. V was clipped by 6 bases and J by 0 bases, with 11 bases between them. The CDR3 region has the DNA TGTGCCAGCAGCTTGACGGAGATGAACACTGAAGCTTTCTTT. It is translated as CASSLTEMNTEAFF.

This clonotype showed up many times. The V call is TRBV2, the J call TRBJ1-1; weak D call: TRBD1 (6 bases). Germline CDR1 reads SNHLY; CDR2 reads FYNNEI. The CDR3 is 14 residues long. V lost 4 bases and J lost 6, with 15 bases in between. CDR3 residues: CASSAVRGSAEAFF. CDR3 sequence (DNA): TGTGCCAGCAGTGCGGTCAGGGGCAGCGCTGAAGCTTTCTTT.